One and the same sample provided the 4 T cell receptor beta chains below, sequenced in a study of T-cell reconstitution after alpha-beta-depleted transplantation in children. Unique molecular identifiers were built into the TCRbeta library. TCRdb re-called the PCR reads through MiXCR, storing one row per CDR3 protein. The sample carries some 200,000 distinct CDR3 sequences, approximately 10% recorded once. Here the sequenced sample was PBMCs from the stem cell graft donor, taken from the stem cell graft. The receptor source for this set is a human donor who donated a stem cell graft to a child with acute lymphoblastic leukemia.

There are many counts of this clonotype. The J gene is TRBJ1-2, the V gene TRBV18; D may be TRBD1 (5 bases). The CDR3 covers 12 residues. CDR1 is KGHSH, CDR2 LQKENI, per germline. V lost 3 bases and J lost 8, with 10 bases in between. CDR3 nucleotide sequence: TGTGCCAGCTCACCCCTTGGGGACGGCTACACCTTC. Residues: CASSPLGDGYTF.

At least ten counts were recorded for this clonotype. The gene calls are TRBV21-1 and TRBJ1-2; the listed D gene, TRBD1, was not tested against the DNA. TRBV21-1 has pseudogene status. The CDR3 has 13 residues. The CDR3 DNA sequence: TGTGCCAGCAGCCTACGGACAGGGCGGGGCTACACCTTC. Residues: CASSLRTGRGYTF.

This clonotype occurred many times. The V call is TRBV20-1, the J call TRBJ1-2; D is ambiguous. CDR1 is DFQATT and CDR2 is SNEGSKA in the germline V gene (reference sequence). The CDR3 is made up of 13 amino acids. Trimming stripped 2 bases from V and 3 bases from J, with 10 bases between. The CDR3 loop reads CSARSGVDYGYTF. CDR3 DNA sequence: TGCAGTGCTAGATCTGGGGTTGACTATGGCTACACCTTC.

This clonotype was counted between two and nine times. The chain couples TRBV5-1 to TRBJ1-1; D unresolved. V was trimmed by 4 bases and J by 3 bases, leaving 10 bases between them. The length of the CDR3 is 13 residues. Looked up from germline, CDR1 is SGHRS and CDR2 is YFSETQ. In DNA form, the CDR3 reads TGCGCCAGCAGCGGGAGCCCGGACACTGAAGCTTTCTTT. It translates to CASSGSPDTEAFF.